Below, 13 T cell receptor beta chains from the same sample are listed, as sequenced in a study of blood T cell repertoires in COVID-19. Assay used: immunoSEQ multiplex PCR; TCRdb lists only in-frame clones, some missing. This sample has 100,000 to 150,000 clones; about 80% occur once, and the top ten carry about 39%. The sequenced sample consisted of peripheral blood. These receptors all stem from a man aged 35-49 years with active or convalescent COVID-19.

The chain links TRBV6-6 to TRBJ2-1; TRBD2 is a possible D gene (6 bases). Between the trimmed V and J ends, which lost 5 bases and 8 bases, there was a span of 16 bases. Germline V lookup: CDR1 MNHNY, CDR2 SVGAGI (reference sequence). The length of the CDR3 is 14 residues. CDR3 in DNA: TGTGCCAGCAGTGACCGGGACTTAATCCATGAGCAGTTCTTC. Amino acids: CASSDRDLIHEQFF.

The rearrangement joins TRBV5-1 to TRBJ2-2; no clear D gene. This CDR3 has 14 amino acids. Trimming took off 0 bases at V and 6 bases at J, with 9 bases between the two ends. Germline V lookup: CDR1 SGHRS, CDR2 YFSETQ. CDR3 sequence (DNA): TGCGCCAGCAGCTTGGCCAGCGACGCCGGGGAGCTGTTTTTT. This translates into CASSLASDAGELFF.

The genes are TRBV12-5 and TRBJ1-2; a possible D gene is TRBD1 (5 bases). The germline V gene encodes CDR1 LGHNT and CDR2 FRNRAP. The CDR3 loop spans 17 amino acids. Between the trimmed V and J ends, which lost 1 base and 2 bases, there was a span of 17 bases. In DNA, the CDR3 is TGTGCTAGTGGTTTGGCTCCGGGGGGAGGGACCAACTATGGCTACACCTTC. Translation gives CASGLAPGGGTNYGYTF.

Only one count was recorded for this clone. The chain is built from TRBV3-1 (or the pseudogene TRBV3-2) and TRBJ2-7; 7 bases agree with TRBD1. The CDR3 consists of 13 residues. The V gene's germline CDR1 is LGHDT and CDR2 YNNKEL (reference sequence). The junction had 8 bases not matched to a gene; V was cut back by 7 bases and J by 5 bases. Here the CDR3 reads CASTLKGADEQYF. The CDR3 DNA reads as TGTGCCAGCACCCTCAAGGGGGCGGACGAGCAGTACTTC.

The chain couples TRBV18 to TRBJ1-1; D remains unclear. V lost 3 bases, J lost 4 bases, and 9 bases lay in between. Germline V CDR1 and CDR2: KGHSH, LQKENI. The CDR3 sequence is 13 residues long. The CDR3 DNA reads as TGTGCCAGCTCACCGACTCCGGGCACTGAAGCTTTCTTT. It codes for CASSPTPGTEAFF.

This clone was seen many times. This chain joins TRBV4-1 and TRBJ1-5; D gene uncertain. CDR3 length equals 15 residues. Trimming stripped 0 bases from V and 1 base from J, with 7 bases between. CDR1 and CDR2 (germline): MGHRA, YSYEKL. CDR3 sequence: CASSQEPVSNQPQHF. As DNA, the CDR3 is TGCGCCAGCAGCCAAGAGCCGGTAAGCAATCAGCCCCAGCATTTT.

This clone was counted once. The chain couples TRBV6-4 to TRBJ2-2; tentative D call: TRBD1 (5 bases). Germline CDR1 is MRHNA and CDR2 is SNTAGT. This CDR3 region has 15 residues. Trimming left V 2 bases short and J 6 bases short, with 13 bases between. The DNA for the CDR3 is TGTGCCAGCAGTGACGGGGCAGGGTCATCCGGGGAGCTGTTTTTT. Translated: CASSDGAGSSGELFF.

This chain uses TRBV5-5 with TRBJ1-3, with 7 nucleotides matching TRBD1. The V segment lost 2 bases and the J segment 2 bases; nucleotides outside the gene matches: 7. Germline V CDR1 and CDR2: SGHKS, YYEKEE (reference sequence). The CDR3 is made up of 16 amino acids. CDR3 region: CASSLEGASPGNTIYF. CDR3 nucleotides: TGTGCCAGCAGCTTAGAGGGGGCCTCTCCTGGAAACACCATATATTTT. Full variable domain (rest looked up from reference TRBV5-5 and TRBJ1-3): DAGVTQSPTHLIKTRGQQVTLRCSPISGHKSVSWYQQVLGQGPQFIFQYYEKEERGRGNFPDRFSARQFPNYSSELNVNALLLGDSALYLCASSLEGASPGNTIYFGEGSWLTVV.

The rearrangement links TRBV3-1 (or the pseudogene TRBV3-2) to TRBJ1-2; perhaps TRBD1 as D (5 bases). CDR1 and CDR2 from the germline V gene are LGHDT and YNNKEL (reference sequence). Trimming cost V 3 bases and J 4 bases, with 15 bases left between them. The CDR3 spans 15 residues. The CDR3 bases are TGTGCCAGCAGCCACAGGGATGGGCGGGGCTATGGCTACACCTTC. It is translated as CASSHRDGRGYGYTF.

In its sample, this clone was seen once. This chain joins TRBV7-2 and TRBJ2-7, with D perhaps TRBD2 (5 bases). The CDR3 contains 15 residues. CDR1 is SGHTA and CDR2 is FQGNSA in the germline V gene. Trimming pared 0 bases from V and 0 bases from J, leaving 9 bases between. The CDR3 coding sequence is TGTGCCAGCAGCTTAGCGGGCACTAGCTCCTACGAGCAGTACTTC. Translation gives CASSLAGTSSYEQYF.

The V and J genes are TRBV6-6 and TRBJ1-4; tentatively, D is TRBD1 (5 bases). This CDR3 region has 13 residues. Germline CDR1 and CDR2: MNHNY and SVGAGI (reference sequence). V was trimmed by 0 bases and J by 12 bases, leaving 11 bases between them. Here the CDR3 reads CASSYSSGGELFF. The DNA of the CDR3 is TGTGCCAGCAGTTACTCGAGCGGGGGTGAACTGTTTTTT.

CDR3: CASSPDGTSLYEQYF. The CDR3 region has the DNA TGTGCCAGCAGTCCCGACGGGACTAGTCTCTACGAGCAGTACTTC. J is TRBJ2-7 and V is TRBV2; 8 nucleotides line up with TRBD2. The J segment lost 3 bases and the V segment lost 5 bases, leaving 9 bases of the junction unmatched. The germline V gene has CDR1 SNHLY and CDR2 FYNNEI. The CDR3 has 15 residues. Full variable domain (missing parts from reference TRBV2 and TRBJ2-7): EPEVTQTPSHQVTQMGQEVILRCVPISNHLYFYWYRQILGQKVEFLVSFYNNEISEKSEIFDDQFSVERPDGSNFTLKIRSTKLEDSAMYFCASSPDGTSLYEQYFGPGTRLTVT.

V usage is TRBV7-9 and J usage is TRBJ1-2; a possible D gene is TRBD1 (5 bases). The germline V gene encodes CDR1 SEHNR and CDR2 FQNEAQ (reference sequence). The CDR3 length is 13 residues. Trimming shortened V by 1 base and J by 12 bases, and 15 bases separated the two germline ends. The CDR3 reads CASSLDLGAGHTF. In nucleotides, the CDR3 is TGTGCCAGCAGCTTAGACTTGGGCGCGGGACACACCTTC. Looking up the rest from reference TRBV7-9 and TRBJ1-2 gives the full variable domain: DTGVSQNPRHKITKRGQNVTFRCDPISEHNRLYWYRQTLGQGPEFLTYFQNEAQLEKSRLLSDRFSAERPKGSFSTLEIQRTEQGDSAMYLCASSLDLGAGHTFGSGTRLTVV.